This TCR beta chain was recovered during a study of response to subunit inactivated influenza vaccine. Points from the study as a whole: After each seasonal influenza vaccination, few new T cells are recruited, the authors suggested.

The CDR3 is made up of 16 amino acids. J gave up 11 bases and V 2 bases, and 13 bases lay outside the gene matches. This clonotype was counted many times. What it binds is unknown. TCRdb re-analysed the RT-PCR reads in MiXCR, keeping a single row per CDR3 protein. The sample yields around 580,000 distinct CDR3 sequences, approximately 10% seen once. The specimen was PBMCs from blood, collected on the day of vaccination. This receptor was obtained from a man over 45 who received an inactivated influenza vaccine. The chain joins TRBV12-3 or TRBV12-4 to TRBJ1-4, with 8 positions matching TRBD1. The CDR3 region is CASSLPRTRTGFKLFF. The CDR3 coding sequence is TGTGCCAGCAGTTTACCCCGAACCAGGACAGGGTTCAAACTGTTTTTT.